This TCR beta chain emerged from a study of technical replicates of blood from a few donors. Generated by immunoSEQ multiplex PCR, the TCRdb table keeps only in-frame clones and is missing some. The data show roughly 80,000 clones, around 94% seen once. The sequencing input was T cells isolated from PBMCs. The clonotype comes from a human donor in good health.

The DNA for the CDR3 is TGCGCCAGCAGCCAAGATGCTGACAGAGAAGATAGCGGGAGCCGACGTTACGAGCAGTACTTC. Its translation: CASSQDADREDSGSRRYEQYF. The chain joins TRBV4-3 to TRBJ2-7, with 9 bases aligning to TRBD2. J was trimmed by 4 bases and V by 0 bases; bases with no gene match: 22. This CDR3 has 21 residues. The V gene's germline CDR1 is LGHNA and CDR2 YSLEER.